The 27 T cell receptor beta chains listed next were all sequenced from one sample in a study of blood T cell repertoires in COVID-19. TCRdb's table, derived via immunoSEQ multiplex PCR, lists solely in-frame clones and lacks some. Among about 20,000 clones listed, about 90% were seen once. The sample comprised peripheral blood. The receptors stem from a human donor in a cohort sampled during active COVID-19.

This clone was observed a single time. The rearrangement uses TRBV27 and TRBJ1-1; D remains ambiguous. Germline CDR1 reads MNHEY; CDR2 reads SMNVEV (reference sequence). This CDR3 is built from 18 residues. Trimming shortened V by 2 bases and J by 4 bases, and 23 bases separated the two germline ends. Here the CDR3 reads CASSLARIGRRRPTEAFF. CDR3 nucleotides: TGTGCCAGCAGTTTAGCCCGAATCGGGAGAAGGAGACCCACTGAAGCTTTCTTT.

The chain employs TRBV19 and TRBJ2-6; 7 bases match TRBD2. This CDR3 is built from 18 residues. The germline V gene has CDR1 LNHDA and CDR2 SQIVND (reference sequence). After removal of 2 bases from V and 0 bases from J, the junction contained 7 bases not matched to a gene. CDR3 loop: CASSIKGLAVSGANVLTF. Here the CDR3 DNA reads TGTGCCAGTAGTATAAAGGGGCTAGCGGTCTCTGGGGCCAACGTCCTGACTTTC.

This CDR3 is CASTTSGSSSEQFF. The DNA of the CDR3 is TGTGCCAGCACTACTAGCGGGAGTTCTTCTGAGCAGTTCTTC. The genes are TRBV27 and TRBJ2-1, with 11 bases lining up with TRBD2. Losses at the gene ends were 7 bases for V and 9 bases for J; bases not matched to a gene: 8. Germline V gene sequence: CDR1 MNHEY, CDR2 SMNVEV (reference sequence). CDR3 length: 14 residues.

V usage is TRBV5-1 and J usage is TRBJ2-7; D may be TRBD2 (6 bases). V lost 3 bases to trimming and J lost 6 bases, with 7 bases between them. CDR3 size: 11 residues. Germline CDR1 SGHRS, CDR2 YFSETQ. The CDR3 DNA follows: TGCGCCAGCAGCTCGGGAGTCGAGCAGTACTTC. It specifies CASSSGVEQYF.

This chain connects TRBV7-6 to TRBJ2-7; D possibly corresponds to TRBD2 (5 bases). V was shortened by 2 bases and J by 2 bases, with 10 bases between the two germline ends. The CDR3 length is 14 residues. The germline gives CDR1 SGHVS, CDR2 FNYEAQ. CDR3 in amino acids: CASSLSSATYEQYF. For the CDR3, the DNA is TGTGCCAGCAGCTTAAGTAGCGCTACCTACGAGCAGTACTTC.

This chain connects TRBV7-9 to TRBJ2-1; D is unclear. The germline V gene encodes CDR1 SEHNR and CDR2 FQNEAQ (reference sequence). Trimming took off 1 base at V and 3 bases at J, with 7 bases between the two ends. This CDR3 comprises 14 residues. CDR3 sequence: CASSLVLGYNEQFF. The CDR3 coding sequence is TGTGCCAGCAGCTTAGTGCTCGGCTACAATGAGCAGTTCTTC. The entire variable domain, with the rest obtained from reference TRBV7-9 and TRBJ2-1, is as follows: DTGVSQNPRHKITKRGQNVTFRCDPISEHNRLYWYRQTLGQGPEFLTYFQNEAQLEKSRLLSDRFSAERPKGSFSTLEIQRTEQGDSAMYLCASSLVLGYNEQFFGPGTRLTVL.

This clone was detected only a few times. The CDR3 region is CASGPLQGVYGYTF. The CDR3 nucleotides are TGTGCCAGCGGCCCCCTGCAGGGCGTCTATGGCTACACCTTC. The chain recombines TRBV9 with TRBJ1-2; D might be TRBD1 (5 bases). This CDR3 is 14 amino acids long. Looked up from germline, CDR1 is SGDLS and CDR2 is YYNGEE. V lost 7 bases to trimming and J lost 4 bases, with 17 bases between them.

This chain links TRBV7-9 with TRBJ2-1; 9 positions match TRBD2. This CDR3 is built from 16 residues. V shed 1 base, J shed 7 bases, and the junction held 8 bases outside the gene matches. Germline-derived CDR1 and CDR2 are SEHNR and FQNEAQ (reference sequence). Here the CDR3 reads CASSLVMSSGTNEQFF. Written as DNA, the CDR3 is TGTGCCAGCAGCTTAGTGATGTCTAGCGGGACGAATGAGCAGTTCTTC.

The chain is built from TRBV7-9 and TRBJ2-2; 7 positions match TRBD2. Trimming cost V 4 bases and J 5 bases; bases outside gene matches: 7. In germline, CDR1 is SEHNR, CDR2 FQNEAQ (reference sequence). The CDR3 consists of 15 residues. The CDR3 here is CASSSQGGVTGELFF. DNA of the CDR3: TGTGCCAGCAGCTCTCAGGGAGGGGTTACCGGGGAGCTGTTTTTT.

The chain uses TRBV6-5 and TRBJ1-1; 7 positions match TRBD1. The V and J ends lost 0 bases and 7 bases, in that order; junction bases with no gene match: 5. This CDR3 is built from 14 residues. CDR1 is MNHEY, CDR2 SVGAGI, per germline. As DNA, the CDR3 is TGTGCCAGCAGTTACTCTGGACAGGTCCTTGAAGCTTTCTTT. Translating gives CASSYSGQVLEAFF.

This clone showed up just once. The CDR3: CASSPRPITGAGELFF. The CDR3 DNA reads TGTGCCAGCTCACCACGGCCGATCACAGGGGCCGGGGAGCTGTTTTTT. The chain links TRBV18 to TRBJ2-2; TRBD1 agrees at 7 bases. CDR3 length: 16 amino acids. V dropped 1 base and J dropped 6; count of bases not matched to a gene: 8. Germline V lookup: CDR1 KGHSH, CDR2 LQKENI.

The V call is TRBV7-3, the J call TRBJ2-1; 7 nucleotides align to TRBD2. Germline V gene lookup returns CDR1 SGHTA and CDR2 FQGTGA. Losses at the gene ends were 5 bases for V and 6 bases for J; bases not matched to a gene: 16. This CDR3 spans 17 amino acids. Here the CDR3 reads CASSPDPGLSQVNEQFF. CDR3 bases: TGTGCCAGCAGCCCCGACCCGGGACTAAGTCAAGTCAATGAGCAGTTCTTC.

J is TRBJ2-6 and V is TRBV28; D is unclear. The V gene lost 4 bases and the J gene lost 0 bases, with 16 bases spanning the gap. The CDR3 has 18 amino acids. The V gene's germline CDR1 is MDHEN and CDR2 SYDVKM. The CDR3 here is CASSSTQGRFSGANVLTF. The CDR3 nucleotides are TGTGCCAGCAGTTCCACTCAAGGCAGGTTCTCTGGGGCCAACGTCCTGACTTTC.

The CDR3 loop is CASSSLQGNEQFF. The CDR3 DNA is TGTGCCAGCAGTTCACTACAGGGGAATGAGCAGTTCTTC. This chain connects TRBV2 to TRBJ2-1; 7 nucleotides align to TRBD1. The CDR3 extends over 13 amino acids. The trim removed 5 bases at V and 7 bases at J, leaving 5 bases unmatched. CDR1 is SNHLY, CDR2 FYNNEI, per germline. The complete variable domain, with remaining parts taken from reference TRBV2 and TRBJ2-1, reads EPEVTQTPSHQVTQMGQEVILRCVPISNHLYFYWYRQILGQKVEFLVSFYNNEISEKSEIFDDQFSVERPDGSNFTLKIRSTKLEDSAMYFCASSSLQGNEQFFGPGTRLTVL.

The chain links TRBV5-4 to TRBJ1-2; D remains ambiguous. This CDR3 is built from 18 residues. V was cut by 3 bases and J by 2 bases, with 23 bases left in between. The germline gives CDR1 SGHNT, CDR2 YYREEE (reference sequence). The CDR3 is CASSYLLGGGTENYGYTF. DNA for the CDR3: TGTGCCAGCAGCTACCTATTGGGAGGTGGAACGGAAAACTATGGCTACACCTTC.

The genes are TRBV28 and TRBJ2-7; 10 nucleotides line up with TRBD1. Per germline, CDR1 MDHEN and CDR2 SYDVKM. This CDR3 has 15 residues. V gave up 8 bases and J gave up 2 bases; unmatched junction bases: 9. For the CDR3, the DNA is TGTGCCAGCTACTCGCCCGGGACAGGGGCCTACGAGCAGTACTTC. This codes for CASYSPGTGAYEQYF.

This chain joins TRBV27 and TRBJ2-7, with TRBD1 matching 7 bases. CDR3 size: 12 residues. From germline, CDR1 is MNHEY and CDR2 SMNVEV (reference sequence). The junction had 1 base not matched to a gene; V was cut back by 5 bases and J by 3 bases. In nucleotides, the CDR3 is TGTGCCAGCAGTGACAGGGTCTACGAGCAGTACTTC. It is translated as CASSDRVYEQYF.

The V and J genes are TRBV19 and TRBJ1-5; 10 nucleotides agree with TRBD1. With 6 bases clipped from V and 6 bases from J, the junction kept 8 bases outside the gene matches. CDR1 and CDR2 (germline): LNHDA, SQIVND (reference sequence). This CDR3 spans 15 amino acids. CDR3: CASRPGTGVRQPQHF. The CDR3 bases are TGTGCCAGTAGGCCCGGGACAGGGGTTCGTCAGCCCCAGCATTTT.

This clone was recorded only once. This chain links TRBV5-6 with TRBJ2-3, with 13 bases matching TRBD2. Losses at the gene ends were 5 bases for V and 4 bases for J; bases not matched to a gene: 4. Per the germline V gene, CDR1 is SGHDT and CDR2 is YYEEEE. The CDR3 runs to 15 residues. The CDR3 region has the DNA TGTGCCAGCAGACTAGCGGGAGGGGGGCCAGATACGCAGTATTTT. Translating it yields CASRLAGGGPDTQYF. The variable domain in full, completed from reference TRBV5-6 and TRBJ2-3, reads DAGVTQSPTHLIKTRGQQVTLRCSPKSGHDTVSWYQQALGQGPQFIFQYYEEEERQRGNFPDRFSGHQFPNYSSELNVNALLLGDSALYLCASRLAGGGPDTQYFGPGTRLTVL.

This sequence joins TRBV11-3 and TRBJ2-1; TRBD2 aligns across 12 bases. Per germline, CDR1 SGHNT and CDR2 YENEEA. This CDR3 region has 14 residues. V lost 5 bases to trimming and J lost 8 bases; unmatched junction nucleotides: 4. Written as DNA, the CDR3 is TGTGCCAGCAGCCTAGCGGGAGGGTTCGATGAGCAGTTCTTC. Translating it yields CASSLAGGFDEQFF.

The chain joins TRBV7-8 to TRBJ2-3, with 14 bases fitting TRBD2. In germline, CDR1 is SGHVS, CDR2 FQNEAQ. The CDR3 loop spans 18 amino acids. V dropped 4 bases and J dropped 2; count of bases not matched to a gene: 8. CDR3: CASSWGLAGVDDTDTQYF. The CDR3 DNA is TGTGCCAGCAGCTGGGGACTAGCGGGAGTTGACGACACAGATACGCAGTATTTT.

The CDR3, as DNA: TGTGCCAGCAGCTTTAGCTCCATCTCCTATAATTCACCCCTCCACTTT. Protein sequence: CASSFSSISYNSPLHF. The J gene is TRBJ1-6, the V gene TRBV5-5; the D is unclear. The CDR3 length is 16 residues. Germline V gene lookup returns CDR1 SGHKS and CDR2 YYEKEE (reference sequence). The V and J ends lost 2 bases and 0 bases respectively, with 9 bases between them.

This rearrangement joins TRBV3-1 (or the pseudogene TRBV3-2) to TRBJ2-6, with a possible D match to TRBD1 (6 bases). Germline V gene lookup returns CDR1 LGHDT and CDR2 YNNKEL (reference sequence). There are 17 residues in the CDR3. Trimming removed 2 bases from V and 2 bases from J, with 13 bases in between. In DNA form, the CDR3 reads TGTGCCAGCAGCCAATATCCAGGGACAACTGGGGCCAACGTCCTGACTTTC. Its protein is CASSQYPGTTGANVLTF.

The chain uses TRBV19 and TRBJ1-2, with D possibly matching TRBD1 (5 bases). There are 14 residues in the CDR3. V was pared by 3 bases and J by 4 bases, with 12 bases between. From germline, CDR1 is LNHDA and CDR2 SQIVND (reference sequence). CDR3 coding DNA: TGTGCCAGTAGTATTCGCGGGGACGGCTATGGCTACACCTTC. This translates into CASSIRGDGYGYTF. Full variable domain (missing parts from reference TRBV19 and TRBJ1-2): DGGITQSPKYLFRKEGQNVTLSCEQNLNHDAMYWYRQDPGQGLRLIYYSQIVNDFQKGDIAEGYSVSREKKESFPLTVTSAQKNPTAFYLCASSIRGDGYGYTFGSGTRLTVV.

This clone was seen a single time. This rearrangement joins TRBV9 to TRBJ1-2; possibly TRBD1 for D (5 bases). Germline values: CDR1 SGDLS, CDR2 YYNGEE. The CDR3 is made up of 12 amino acids. V lost 0 bases and J lost 6, with 6 bases in between. CDR3 in amino acids: CASSVGGDGYTF. CDR3 bases: TGTGCCAGCAGCGTAGGGGGGGATGGCTACACCTTC.

The DNA of the CDR3 is TGCGCCAGCAGCCCCCAGACTAGCGGGGTGGGTGAGCAGTACTTC. Its translation is CASSPQTSGVGEQYF. V gene TRBV5-1 combines with J gene TRBJ2-7; the match to TRBD2 covers 11 bases. With 4 bases clipped from V and 7 bases from J, the junction kept 10 bases outside the gene matches. The CDR3 totals 15 residues. The germline CDR1 and CDR2 sequences are SGHRS and YFSETQ.

This chain uses TRBV7-2 with TRBJ1-6, with unresolved D. Germline V gives CDR1 SGHTA, CDR2 FQGNSA. V was trimmed by 1 base and J by 14 bases, leaving 18 bases between them. The CDR3 extends over 15 amino acids. This chain's CDR3 is CASSLESGFAGSLHF. The CDR3 DNA follows: TGTGCCAGCAGCTTAGAGTCGGGGTTCGCGGGTTCCCTCCACTTT.